This TCR beta chain was found in a study of early T cells in non-severe SARS-CoV-2 infection. Turning to the study itself: Sequencing targeted bulk RNA from unsorted whole blood, leaving chains unpaired.

The protocol attached unique molecular identifiers to individual cDNA molecules. Using its own MiXCR run on the 5' RACE reads, TCRdb lists one record per CDR3 protein. This sample has approximately 90,000 distinct CDR3 sequences, with around a sixth found just once. V was pared by 5 bases and J by 0 bases, with 12 bases between. Germline V gene data show CDR1 as SGHTA and CDR2 as FQGTGA. The CDR3 is 15 residues long. The specimen comprised whole blood, sampled at baseline. This receptor was obtained from an adult who was a healthcare worker with PCR-confirmed SARS-CoV-2 infection or an uninfected control (not recorded which). The chain links TRBV7-3 to TRBJ2-3; D assignment may be TRBD1 or TRBD2 (5 bases each). This CDR3 is CASSVRGGSTDTQYF. CDR3 DNA: TGTGCCAGCAGCGTCCGGGGCGGGAGCACAGATACGCAGTATTTT.